The 32 T cell receptor beta chains below were found in one sample sequenced in a study of Ad26.COV2.S vaccination and SARS-CoV-2 variants. The treatment was: around 19 received Ad26.COV2.S at low or high dose, single or two shots; roughly five received placebo; per-sample allocation not given. Specimens were obtained on day 63 following the first vaccine or placebo injection. Assay: immunoSEQ multiplex PCR; the TCRdb copy retains only in-frame clones and omits some. This sample has fewer than 400,000 clones, with approximately 90% found just once. The source was peripheral blood, collected in a trial of Ad26.COV2.S vaccine versus placebo. These receptors all stem from a person aged 18 to 59 who received the Ad26.COV2.S COVID-19 vaccine or a placebo.

The sample holds a few counts of this clone. The V and J genes are TRBV6-6 and TRBJ1-1; D gene ambiguous. Germline lookup yields CDR1 MNHNY and CDR2 SVGAGI (reference sequence). Trimming stripped 6 bases from V and 11 bases from J, with 16 bases between. This CDR3 has 12 residues. CDR3 sequence (DNA): TGTGCCAGCAGAATACATCAGGTGTTTGCTTTCTTT. Amino acids: CASRIHQVFAFF.

The gene calls are TRBV18 and TRBJ1-3, with D unclear. CDR1 is KGHSH and CDR2 is LQKENI in the germline V gene. This CDR3 comprises 17 residues. The V end was cut by 3 bases, the J end by 0 bases, with 15 bases between. The CDR3 region is CASSPARFTLSGNTIYF. CDR3 DNA: TGTGCCAGCTCACCCGCAAGGTTTACCCTCTCTGGAAACACCATATATTTT. The full variable domain, its missing parts supplied by reference TRBV18 and TRBJ1-3, is NAGVMQNPRHLVRRRGQEARLRCSPMKGHSHVYWYRQLPEEGLKFMVYLQKENIIDESGMPKERFSAEFPKEGPSILRIQQVVRGDSAAYFCASSPARFTLSGNTIYFGEGSWLTVV.

This chain connects TRBV3-1 (or the pseudogene TRBV3-2) to TRBJ2-7, with a tentative D call TRBD2 (6 bases). Trimming took 3 bases from V and 3 from J, leaving 9 bases between them. Looked up from germline, CDR1 is LGHDT and CDR2 is YNNKEL (reference sequence). This CDR3 spans 13 amino acids. The CDR3 sequence: CASSQGLNYEQYF. The CDR3 nucleotides read TGTGCCAGCAGCCAGGGACTGAACTACGAGCAGTACTTC.

The chain employs TRBV27 and TRBJ1-1, with 8 bases fitting TRBD1. Losses at the gene ends were 4 bases for V and 9 bases for J; bases not matched to a gene: 10. Germline V CDR1 and CDR2: MNHEY, SMNVEV (reference sequence). The CDR3 has 14 amino acids. The CDR3 DNA reads as TGTGCCAGCAGTTCAGACAGGGGTAAATATCAAGCTTTCTTT. Protein sequence: CASSSDRGKYQAFF.

The chain links TRBV9 to TRBJ2-1; 9 positions match TRBD2. The CDR3 contains 15 residues. The J segment lost 4 bases and the V segment lost 0 bases, leaving 2 bases of the junction unmatched. CDR1 and CDR2 (germline): SGDLS, YYNGEE. The DNA for the CDR3 is TGTGCCAGCAGCGTAGAGCTAGCGGGGTACAATGAGCAGTTCTTC. Its protein product is CASSVELAGYNEQFF.

J is TRBJ2-4 and V is TRBV4-2, with D tentatively TRBD1 or TRBD2 (6 bases each). The CDR3 runs to 15 residues. Trimming cost V 3 bases and J 0 bases, with 9 bases left between them. The germline CDR1 and CDR2 sequences are LGHNA and YNFKEQ. The CDR3 coding sequence is TGTGCCAGCAGCCAGGAGGGGGTAGCCAAAAACATTCAGTACTTC. Translating it yields CASSQEGVAKNIQYF.

The J gene is TRBJ1-2, the V gene TRBV4-1; TRBD1 aligns across 10 bases. The germline gives CDR1 MGHRA, CDR2 YSYEKL. This CDR3 comprises 18 residues. The J segment lost 4 bases and the V segment lost 3 bases, leaving 14 bases of the junction unmatched. The CDR3 DNA is TGCGCCAGCAGCCACAGAGTGAAGGACAGGGGGACTACCTATGGCTACACCTTC. This encodes CASSHRVKDRGTTYGYTF.

This chain joins TRBV29-1 and TRBJ2-1; D unclear. In germline, CDR1 is SQVTM, CDR2 ANQGSEA. V was shortened by 4 bases and J by 8 bases, with 12 bases between the two germline ends. The CDR3 is made up of 12 amino acids. CDR3 in amino acids: CSVAPGPDEQFF. DNA of the CDR3: TGCAGCGTTGCGCCCGGGCCGGATGAGCAGTTCTTC.

The rearrangement joins TRBV3-1 (or the pseudogene TRBV3-2) to TRBJ1-4, with 7 bases aligning to TRBD1. The CDR3 runs 16 residues. Germline CDR1 is LGHDT and CDR2 is YNNKEL (reference sequence). Germline trimming cut 2 bases from V and 5 bases from J; bases unmatched to any gene: 8. For the CDR3, the DNA is TGTGCCAGCAGCCAACGCACAGGGGCGTCCAATGAAAAACTGTTTTTT. Its protein product is CASSQRTGASNEKLFF.

A note on this clone: Germline is not matched at one junction end, which may reflect a read error. Other DNA sequences in this specimen translate into the identical CDR3. V usage is TRBV5-1 and J usage is TRBJ2-3; D not certain. Germline values: CDR1 SGHRS, CDR2 YFSETQ. This CDR3 contains 13 residues. The CDR3: CASSLGGTDTQYF. The CDR3 coding sequence is TGCGCCAGCAGTTTGGGTGGCACAGATACGCAGTATTTT. Drawing the rest from reference TRBV5-1 and TRBJ2-3, the complete variable domain is KAGVTQTPRYLIKTRGQQVTLSCSPISGHRSVSWYQQTPGQGLQFLFEYFSETQRNKGNFPGRFSGRQFSNSRSEMNVSTLELGDSALYLCASSLGGTDTQYFGPGTRLTVL.

This chain uses TRBV6-5 with TRBJ2-3; 7 bases map to TRBD2. The CDR3 covers 14 residues. Germline V lookup: CDR1 MNHEY, CDR2 SVGAGI. V lost 8 bases and J lost 4; bases outside the gene matches: 9. This chain's CDR3 is CASGDYRYADTQYF. CDR3 sequence (DNA): TGTGCCAGCGGGGACTACCGATATGCAGATACGCAGTATTTT.

The V and J genes are TRBV4-1 and TRBJ1-2; the D is unclear. The CDR3 consists of 13 residues. Trimming stripped 5 bases from V and 11 bases from J, with 18 bases between. Germline V gene data show CDR1 as MGHRA and CDR2 as YSYEKL. The CDR3 reads CASSSGVAPLYTF. As DNA, the CDR3 is TGCGCCAGCAGCTCCGGGGTGGCCCCTCTGTACACCTTC.

The chain couples TRBV13 to TRBJ2-7, with D unclear. The ends were cut back, 4 bases at V and 3 bases at J, with 7 bases in the middle. Germline CDR1 is PRHDT and CDR2 is FYEKMQ (reference sequence). CDR3 length: 12 residues. This CDR3 is CASSSNSYEQYF. The CDR3 nucleotides are TGTGCCAGCAGCTCAAACAGCTACGAGCAGTACTTC.

This rearrangement joins TRBV15 to TRBJ1-5; a possible D gene is TRBD1 (5 bases). From germline, CDR1 is LNHNV and CDR2 YYDKDF (reference sequence). CDR3 size: 15 residues. The V end lost 0 bases, the J end lost 2 bases, and 8 bases lay between the germline ends. CDR3 sequence reads: CATSRDQGGNQPQHF. The CDR3 DNA reads as TGTGCCACCAGCAGAGATCAGGGTGGCAATCAGCCCCAGCATTTT. Full variable domain (missing parts from reference TRBV15 and TRBJ1-5): DAMVIQNPRYQVTQFGKPVTLSCSQTLNHNVMYWYQQKSSQAPKLLFHYYDKDFNNEADTPDNFQSRRPNTSFCFLDIRSPGLGDTAMYLCATSRDQGGNQPQHFGDGTRLSIL.

This sequence joins TRBV2 and TRBJ1-4; D ambiguous. CDR1 is SNHLY, CDR2 FYNNEI, per germline. The CDR3 has 12 residues. Between the trimmed V and J ends, which lost 4 bases and 7 bases, there was a span of 7 bases. CDR3 coding DNA: TGTGCCAGCAGTGTGTTCGGTGAAAAACTGTTTTTT. This sequence encodes CASSVFGEKLFF.

The J gene is TRBJ1-2, the V gene TRBV7-9; a weak D match, TRBD1 (6 bases). V was pared by 3 bases and J by 7 bases, with 15 bases between. CDR1 is SEHNR, CDR2 FQNEAQ, per germline (reference sequence). The CDR3 is made up of 14 amino acids. CDR3 protein: CASSFPYRVSGYTF. The CDR3 DNA is TGTGCCAGCAGCTTCCCTTACAGGGTCTCTGGCTACACCTTC.

This chain connects TRBV5-4 to TRBJ2-5; maybe TRBD1 (6 bases). V was trimmed by 0 bases and J by 4 bases, leaving 10 bases between them. This CDR3 has 14 residues. CDR1 SGHNT and CDR2 YYREEE come from the germline V gene (reference sequence). The CDR3 sequence is CASSLVPGAETQYF. The CDR3 DNA reads as TGTGCCAGCAGCTTGGTGCCAGGGGCAGAGACCCAGTACTTC.

The V call is TRBV6-2 or TRBV6-3, the J call TRBJ2-5; TRBD2 matches at 9 bases. Per germline, CDR1 MNHEY and CDR2 SVGEGT. This CDR3 contains 16 residues. The V segment lost 2 bases and the J segment 1 base; nucleotides outside the gene matches: 5. The CDR3 loop is CASSYRLAGSQETQYF. CDR3 DNA: TGTGCCAGCAGTTACCGTCTAGCGGGGAGCCAAGAGACCCAGTACTTC.

The chain uses TRBV10-3 and TRBJ2-7, with 9 positions matching TRBD2. Looked up from germline, CDR1 is ENHRY and CDR2 is SYGVKD. The CDR3 is 15 amino acids. V shed 7 bases, J shed 1 base, and the junction held 8 bases outside the gene matches. The CDR3 loop is CAITSGSGGSYEQYF. The CDR3 coding sequence is TGTGCCATCACCTCTGGTAGCGGGGGTTCCTACGAGCAGTACTTC.

On this clone: The sample has other DNA sequences that encode this CDR3 too. The rearrangement joins TRBV12-3 or TRBV12-4 to TRBJ2-2; D may be TRBD1 or TRBD2 (6 bases each). V lost 6 bases and J lost 6, with 8 bases in between. The CDR3 spans 12 residues. This chain's CDR3 is CASRRGAGELFF. Written as DNA, the CDR3 is TGTGCCAGCAGGAGGGGGGCCGGGGAGCTGTTTTTT.

The CDR3 sequence is CASRKTGDNYGYTF. DNA of the CDR3: TGTGCCAGCAGAAAGACAGGGGATAACTATGGCTACACCTTC. The V and J genes are TRBV6-6 and TRBJ1-2, with 8 bases aligning to TRBD1. This CDR3 comprises 14 residues. V lost 6 bases, J lost 1 base, and 4 bases stayed unmatched. Germline-derived CDR1 and CDR2 are MNHNY and SVGAGI (reference sequence).

This chain connects TRBV18 to TRBJ2-2; tentatively, D is TRBD1 (5 bases). Trimming removed 5 bases from V and 4 bases from J, with 8 bases in between. Per the germline V gene, CDR1 is KGHSH and CDR2 is LQKENI. The CDR3 spans 13 residues. This CDR3 is CASSDQGTGELFF. For the CDR3, the DNA is TGTGCCAGCTCAGACCAGGGCACCGGGGAGCTGTTTTTT.

The V gene is TRBV7-6, the J gene TRBJ2-5, with TRBD2 matching over 12 bases. V lost 5 bases and J lost 4; bases outside the gene matches: 5. The germline V gene encodes CDR1 SGHVS and CDR2 FNYEAQ. This CDR3 has 15 amino acids. CDR3 bases: TGTGCCAGCAGCGCCGGACTAGCGGGGACAGAGACCCAGTACTTC. Translating gives CASSAGLAGTETQYF.

The rearrangement links TRBV5-4 to TRBJ1-3; perhaps TRBD1 as D (6 bases). The V end lost 0 bases, the J end lost 0 bases, and 13 bases lay between the germline ends. The CDR3 contains 17 residues. From germline, CDR1 is SGHNT and CDR2 YYREEE (reference sequence). The chain's CDR3 is CASSLGPTGVSGNTIYF. For the CDR3, the DNA is TGTGCCAGCAGCTTGGGCCCGACAGGCGTCTCTGGAAACACCATATATTTT.

The chain employs TRBV3-1 (or the pseudogene TRBV3-2) and TRBJ1-1, with unresolved D. V lost 1 base and J 5 bases, leaving 14 bases between the germline ends. The CDR3 is 15 amino acids. Looked up from germline, CDR1 is LGHDT and CDR2 is YNNKEL (reference sequence). As DNA, the CDR3 is TGTGCCAGCAGCCAAGTCCAAACCGTTCCAACTGAAGCTTTCTTT. It specifies CASSQVQTVPTEAFF.

The chain joins TRBV3-1 (or the pseudogene TRBV3-2) to TRBJ2-2; 7 bases align to TRBD1. This CDR3 is 19 amino acids long. Germline loops: CDR1 LGHDT, CDR2 YNNKEL (reference sequence). V trimming: 3 bases; J trimming: 2 bases; junction bases outside the gene matches: 15. Here the CDR3 DNA reads TGTGCCAGCAGCCACCCCCTCCTGACAGGGACGATAAACACCGGGGAGCTGTTTTTT. This encodes CASSHPLLTGTINTGELFF.

The chain links TRBV6-5 to TRBJ2-2, with D perhaps TRBD2 (6 bases). The CDR3 is 13 residues long. From germline, CDR1 is MNHEY and CDR2 SVGAGI. V lost 7 bases and J 2 bases, leaving 8 bases between the germline ends. The CDR3 spells CASKGLNTGELFF. In DNA form, the CDR3 reads TGTGCCAGCAAGGGACTTAACACCGGGGAGCTGTTTTTT.

This rearrangement joins TRBV7-9 to TRBJ2-5, with 7 bases matching TRBD2. CDR3 length equals 15 residues. V dropped 2 bases and J dropped 5; count of bases not matched to a gene: 8. Germline loops: CDR1 SEHNR, CDR2 FQNEAQ (reference sequence). The chain's CDR3 is CASSLSTSPQETQYF. CDR3 coding DNA: TGTGCCAGCAGCTTATCGACTAGCCCGCAGGAGACCCAGTACTTC.

The gene calls are TRBV30 and TRBJ1-1; 7 bases align to TRBD1. CDR3 size: 17 residues. The V gene end was trimmed by 0 bases and the J gene end by 0 bases; junction bases not matched to a gene: 10. The V gene's germline CDR1 is GTSNPN and CDR2 SVGIG (reference sequence). The DNA for the CDR3 is TGTGCCTGGAGTGTATGGGGGGCCGGGACAGTGAACACTGAAGCTTTCTTT. Its translation: CAWSVWGAGTVNTEAFF.

V usage is TRBV3-1 (or the pseudogene TRBV3-2) and J usage is TRBJ1-4; 9 nucleotides match TRBD1. Germline loops: CDR1 LGHDT, CDR2 YNNKEL (reference sequence). V shed 5 bases, J shed 7 bases, and the junction held 5 bases outside the gene matches. CDR3 size: 14 residues. The CDR3 protein is CASSIQGAAEKLFF. DNA of the CDR3: TGTGCCAGCAGCATACAGGGGGCGGCTGAAAAACTGTTTTTT.

This clone was seen only once. V and J are TRBV5-5 and TRBJ2-2; maybe TRBD2 (5 bases). This CDR3 region has 15 residues. CDR1 and CDR2 (germline): SGHKS, YYEKEE (reference sequence). V gave up 0 bases and J gave up 4 bases, with 10 bases separating them. CDR3 in amino acids: CASSLERVFTGELFF. The CDR3 DNA follows: TGTGCCAGCAGCTTGGAGAGGGTATTCACCGGGGAGCTGTTTTTT.

The chain has TRBV6-5 and TRBJ1-2; tentative D call: TRBD1 (6 bases). This CDR3 is built from 13 residues. The V end lost 5 bases, the J end lost 8 bases, and 15 bases lay between the germline ends. Germline V lookup: CDR1 MNHEY, CDR2 SVGAGI. For the CDR3, the DNA is TGTGCCAGCAGTCTACAGCAGGGGAGCGGCTACACCTTC. It specifies CASSLQQGSGYTF.